A single sample is the source of the 17 T cell receptor beta chains below, sequenced in a study of shared clonotypes between healthy human individuals. Profiled with immunoSEQ multiplex PCR; TCRdb holds only in-frame clones, not every one. The table lists fewer than 2.5 million clones, under 95% of them singletons, with roughly 0.39% in the top ten. Sequencing was performed on naive CD4+ T cells from PBMCs. Sample subset: CD45RA+ positively selected. The receptors stem from a man between 18 and 35 years old in good health. Some clones in this sample may be carry-over from other donors' samples.

This clone was counted a single time. Other DNA sequences in this sample translate to the same CDR3. The chain employs TRBV9 and TRBJ1-2; 9 bases map to TRBD1. The germline V gene has CDR1 SGDLS and CDR2 YYNGEE. CDR3 length: 13 amino acids. V lost 0 bases, J lost 8 bases, and 2 bases stayed unmatched. DNA of the CDR3: TGTGCCAGCAGCGTAGGACAGGGGGAGGGCTACACCTTC. This sequence encodes CASSVGQGEGYTF.

This chain uses TRBV18 with TRBJ2-1; TRBD2 matches 15 bases. Looked up from germline, CDR1 is KGHSH and CDR2 is LQKENI. This CDR3 spans 17 amino acids. V dropped 0 bases and J dropped 9; count of bases not matched to a gene: 6. The CDR3 coding sequence is TGTGCCAGCTCACCACCGGGACTAGCGGGAGGCGTGAGTGAGCAGTTCTTC. It codes for CASSPPGLAGGVSEQFF.

The CDR3 loop is CSGKQGSYNEQFF. The CDR3 nucleotides are TGCAGCGGTAAACAGGGTTCCTACAATGAGCAGTTCTTC. The chain uses TRBV29-1 and TRBJ2-1; tentative D call: TRBD1 (6 bases). With 7 bases removed from V and 1 base from J, the gap between germline ends came to 11 bases. Per the germline V gene, CDR1 is SQVTM and CDR2 is ANQGSEA. The CDR3 consists of 13 residues.

V gene TRBV10-3 combines with J gene TRBJ1-5, with 7 bases lining up with TRBD1. V was clipped by 2 bases and J by 4 bases; unmatched bases: 5. The CDR3 contains 15 residues. Germline assignment: CDR1 ENHRY and CDR2 SYGVKD. CDR3 residues: CAISESQGGNQPQHF. The CDR3 DNA reads TGTGCCATCAGTGAGAGCCAGGGGGGGAATCAGCCCCAGCATTTT.

The V and J genes are TRBV7-3 and TRBJ2-2; the match to TRBD1 covers 8 bases. The J segment lost 7 bases and the V segment lost 5 bases, leaving 15 bases of the junction unmatched. The CDR3 is 17 residues long. Germline assignment: CDR1 SGHTA and CDR2 FQGTGA. The CDR3 DNA reads as TGTGCCAGCAGCCTATCCACCCTCGACAGGGGCGGCGGGGAGCTGTTTTTT. It codes for CASSLSTLDRGGGELFF. Looking up the rest from reference TRBV7-3 and TRBJ2-2 gives the full variable domain: GAGVSQTPSNKVTEKGKYVELRCDPISGHTALYWYRQSLGQGPEFLIYFQGTGAADDSGLPNDRFFAVRPEGSVSTLKIQRTERGDSAVYLCASSLSTLDRGGGELFFGEGSRLTVL.

The V and J genes are TRBV7-3 and TRBJ2-1, with 10 bases identical to TRBD1. V trimming: 3 bases; J trimming: 6 bases; junction bases outside the gene matches: 2. CDR1 and CDR2 from the germline V gene are SGHTA and FQGTGA. The CDR3 totals 14 residues. CDR3 coding DNA: TGTGCCAGCAGCTTGGGGACAGGGGTCAATGAGCAGTTCTTC. This translates into CASSLGTGVNEQFF.

This clone was seen more than once but under ten times. This sequence joins TRBV5-1 and TRBJ1-1, with D maybe TRBD1 (5 bases). The CDR3 is 14 residues long. Germline CDR1 and CDR2: SGHRS and YFSETQ. The V and J ends lost 4 bases and 0 bases respectively, with 10 bases between them. The CDR3 DNA is TGCGCCAGCAGCGAGAGGGGTTTGAACACTGAAGCTTTCTTT. Translated: CASSERGLNTEAFF.

The V gene is TRBV7-9, the J gene TRBJ2-1; no clear D gene. Trimming stripped 2 bases from V and 3 bases from J, with 14 bases between. Germline values: CDR1 SEHNR, CDR2 FQNEAQ (reference sequence). The length of the CDR3 is 16 residues. The CDR3 here is CASSLLRPIIYNEQFF. Here the CDR3 DNA reads TGTGCCAGCAGCTTATTGCGGCCTATCATCTACAATGAGCAGTTCTTC.

Worth noting for this clone: Other nucleotide sequences from this sample produce the same CDR3. The chain combines TRBV7-2 with TRBJ1-5; D remains ambiguous. Trimming shortened V by 1 base and J by 3 bases, and 10 bases separated the two germline ends. Germline values: CDR1 SGHTA, CDR2 FQGNSA. This CDR3 is 15 amino acids long. The CDR3 DNA reads as TGTGCCAGCAGCTTAGTTGGGCACTTCAATCAGCCCCAGCATTTT. Its protein product is CASSLVGHFNQPQHF.

The chain is built from TRBV11-3 and TRBJ2-7; tentatively, D is TRBD1 (6 bases). The germline V gene has CDR1 SGHNT and CDR2 YENEEA. This CDR3 has 15 residues. Trimming left V 1 base short and J 5 bases short, with 15 bases between. The CDR3 sequence: CASSLGTGWFDEQYF. The DNA of the CDR3 is TGTGCCAGCAGCTTAGGCACAGGGTGGTTCGACGAGCAGTACTTC.

The chain has TRBV5-8 and TRBJ2-6, with 9 bases identical to TRBD1. The germline CDR1 and CDR2 sequences are SGHTS and YDEGEE. The CDR3 covers 17 residues. V gave up 7 bases and J gave up 1 base; unmatched junction bases: 9. The CDR3 protein is CASGSDRGGSGANVLTF. The CDR3 bases are TGTGCCAGCGGCTCGGACAGGGGTGGGTCTGGGGCCAACGTCCTGACTTTC.

The rearrangement uses TRBV27 and TRBJ2-5; perhaps TRBD2 as D (5 bases). The CDR3 totals 17 residues. The V end lost 3 bases, the J end lost 4 bases, and 21 bases lay between the germline ends. Per germline, CDR1 MNHEY and CDR2 SMNVEV (reference sequence). CDR3 protein: CASSFSSSFGVLETQYF. The CDR3 coding sequence is TGTGCCAGCAGTTTTTCGTCCTCCTTCGGGGTTTTAGAGACCCAGTACTTC.

V and J are TRBV18 and TRBJ2-7; D gene unclear. The CDR3 extends over 16 amino acids. Trimming cost V 3 bases and J 3 bases, with 18 bases left between them. The germline gives CDR1 KGHSH, CDR2 LQKENI. The CDR3 here is CASSPLGSPANYEQYF. The DNA of the CDR3 is TGTGCCAGCTCACCGCTGGGCTCACCAGCCAACTACGAGCAGTACTTC. Variable domain in full (rest from reference TRBV18 and TRBJ2-7): NAGVMQNPRHLVRRRGQEARLRCSPMKGHSHVYWYRQLPEEGLKFMVYLQKENIIDESGMPKERFSAEFPKEGPSILRIQQVVRGDSAAYFCASSPLGSPANYEQYFGPGTRLTVT.

This clone was recorded once. The rearrangement links TRBV7-2 to TRBJ1-5; maybe TRBD1 (5 bases). V was pared by 2 bases and J by 2 bases, with 13 bases between. From germline, CDR1 is SGHTA and CDR2 FQGNSA. This CDR3 is 16 amino acids long. DNA of the CDR3: TGTGCCAGCAGCTTATGGGGGACGGGTGGCAATCAGCCCCAGCATTTT. This sequence encodes CASSLWGTGGNQPQHF.

The V call is TRBV28, the J call TRBJ2-2, with 10 bases fitting TRBD1. CDR1 and CDR2 (germline): MDHEN, SYDVKM. This CDR3 has 17 amino acids. Unmatched junction bases numbered 11, after V lost 7 bases and J lost 3 bases. Here the CDR3 reads CASTSYGDRGYTGELFF. The CDR3 nucleotides are TGTGCCAGCACCTCGTACGGGGACAGGGGTTACACCGGGGAGCTGTTTTTT.

V gene TRBV19 combines with J gene TRBJ2-1; 9 bases fit TRBD2. The ends lost 5 bases at V and 4 bases at J; junction bases unmatched: 9. This CDR3 region has 16 residues. Per the germline V gene, CDR1 is LNHDA and CDR2 is SQIVND (reference sequence). The CDR3, as DNA: TGTGCCAGTAGTCTATTTAGCGGGAGCGTATACAATGAGCAGTTCTTC. This codes for CASSLFSGSVYNEQFF.

This chain links TRBV4-1 with TRBJ2-7; D is perhaps TRBD2 (6 bases). This CDR3 has 16 amino acids. V shed 0 bases and J shed 0 bases, with 12 bases lying between them. Germline CDR1 is MGHRA and CDR2 is YSYEKL. The CDR3 DNA is TGCGCCAGCAGCCAAGAGAGGAGGGGATTCTCCTACGAGCAGTACTTC. Its protein product is CASSQERRGFSYEQYF.